This TCR beta chain emerged from a study of ipilimumab plus nivolumab after autologous stem cell transplantation. Points on this clone: One junction end disagrees with the germline gene, perhaps due to a read error. The sample has other DNA sequences that encode this CDR3 too.

Libraries were prepared by immunoSEQ multiplex PCR; TCRdb keeps only in-frame clonotypes and omits some of them. Of 4,800 or so clones listed, roughly three quarters are singletons. Germline assignment: CDR1 SGHAT and CDR2 FQNNGV. The CDR3 is 12 residues long. The sequence came from a male donor with multiple myeloma. Here the sequenced sample was PBMCs, taken in a trial of ipilimumab plus nivolumab as post-transplant consolidation. The chain employs TRBV11-2 and TRBJ2-2; a weak D match, TRBD1 (6 bases). CDR3 nucleotides: TGCGCCAGCAGCCTTGGACAGGGGGAGCTGTTTTTT. Translated: CASSLGQGELFF.